This T cell receptor (beta chain) comes out of a study of breast tumors, draining lymph nodes, adjacent tissues. Germline lookup yields CDR1 MNHEY and CDR2 SMNVEV (reference sequence). CDR3 length: 16 residues. Trimming removed 2 bases from V and 5 bases from J, with 15 bases in between. TCRdb itself ran the multiplex PCR reads through MiXCR, one entry per CDR3 protein. The top ten clones hold 28% of a sample with roughly 15,000 distinct CDR3 sequences, approximately 45% of them seen once. This clonotype has a count of ten or more. Sequencing used tumor-adjacent breast tissue. This TCR came from a female donor with breast cancer. Some clones in this sample may be carry-over from other donors' samples. V and J are TRBV27 and TRBJ1-4, with D unclear. The CDR3 coding sequence is TGTGCCAGCAGTTTACGGGGAAGGAGAGGAAATGAAAAACTGTTTTTT. Its translation is CASSLRGRRGNEKLFF.